One sample yielded the 26 T cell receptor beta chains listed below, sequenced in a study of blood T cell repertoires in COVID-19. Sequencing was performed with immunoSEQ multiplex PCR; in TCRdb, only in-frame clones are kept and a portion is missing. The sample consists of about 120,000 clones, more than 75% of them appearing once. Material for sequencing was peripheral blood. These receptors originate from a man in his forties with acute or convalescent COVID-19.

This clone was observed a single time. The gene calls are TRBV7-9 and TRBJ2-1; D gene unclear. Germline V gene lookup returns CDR1 SEHNR and CDR2 FQNEAQ (reference sequence). The CDR3 has 12 residues. The V end lost 1 base, the J end lost 8 bases, and 6 bases lay between the germline ends. Here the CDR3 DNA reads TGTGCCAGCAGCTTAGATTGGCATGAGCAGTTCTTC. Protein: CASSLDWHEQFF.

This CDR3 reads CASSPPQGTQYF. CDR3 nucleotide sequence: TGTGCCAGCAGTCCCCCGCAGGGCACGCAGTATTTT. V and J are TRBV6-6 and TRBJ2-3, with a possible D match to TRBD1 (5 bases). The CDR3 covers 12 residues. Trimming took off 5 bases at V and 9 bases at J, with 12 bases between the two ends. Germline V gene sequence: CDR1 MNHNY, CDR2 SVGAGI (reference sequence).

The genes are TRBV19 and TRBJ2-1; the match to TRBD2 covers 7 bases. J lost 0 bases, V lost 3 bases, and 20 bases had no gene match. The CDR3 is 21 residues long. Germline CDR1 and CDR2: LNHDA and SQIVND (reference sequence). The CDR3 bases are TGTGCCAGTAGTATCGTGGGGTTGGGGGGGTCCACTCGGTACTCCTACAATGAGCAGTTCTTC. Protein sequence: CASSIVGLGGSTRYSYNEQFF.

This clone was seen only once. The V gene is TRBV2, the J gene TRBJ2-5, with a weak D call TRBD1 (5 bases). V lost 2 bases and J 4 bases, leaving 11 bases between the germline ends. Germline CDR1 is SNHLY and CDR2 is FYNNEI. The CDR3 is 14 residues long. The CDR3 DNA follows: TGTGCCAGCAGTGAATTCCAGGGAATAGAGACCCAGTACTTC. Amino acids: CASSEFQGIETQYF. The complete variable domain, with remaining parts taken from reference TRBV2 and TRBJ2-5, reads EPEVTQTPSHQVTQMGQEVILRCVPISNHLYFYWYRQILGQKVEFLVSFYNNEISEKSEIFDDQFSVERPDGSNFTLKIRSTKLEDSAMYFCASSEFQGIETQYFGPGTRLLVL.

J is TRBJ2-2 and V is TRBV27; D ambiguous. V was cut by 6 bases and J by 0 bases, with 14 bases left in between. The CDR3 spans 16 residues. The germline V gene encodes CDR1 MNHEY and CDR2 SMNVEV (reference sequence). CDR3 region: CASSHRRRPNTGELFF. CDR3 sequence (DNA): TGTGCCAGCAGCCACCGACGGAGACCGAACACCGGGGAGCTGTTTTTT.

The genes are TRBV24-1 and TRBJ2-5; tentatively, D is TRBD1 (7 bases). V was clipped by 4 bases and J by 4 bases, with 15 bases between them. The CDR3 has 15 residues. Germline-derived CDR1 and CDR2 are KGHDR and SFDVKD. In DNA form, the CDR3 reads TGTGCCACCAGTGAGGAGGGGGCTAGAGGAGAGACCCAGTACTTC. Its protein is CATSEEGARGETQYF.

The chain has TRBV28 and TRBJ2-1; TRBD2 agrees at 12 bases. The trim removed 7 bases at V and 7 bases at J, leaving 8 bases unmatched. The CDR3 totals 15 residues. Germline loops: CDR1 MDHEN, CDR2 SYDVKM. The CDR3 loop is CASTYLAGGPNEQFF. As DNA, the CDR3 is TGTGCCAGCACCTATCTAGCGGGAGGGCCGAATGAGCAGTTCTTC.

The genes are TRBV3-1 (or the pseudogene TRBV3-2) and TRBJ2-1; 14 bases align to TRBD2. Germline CDR1 is LGHDT and CDR2 is YNNKEL (reference sequence). V lost 0 bases, J lost 9 bases, and 4 bases stayed unmatched. CDR3 length: 16 residues. The CDR3 nucleotides are TGTGCCAGCAGCCAAGAAGAGACTAGCGGGAGGGTTGAGCAGTTCTTC. Amino acid sequence: CASSQEETSGRVEQFF.

In its sample, this clone was seen once. The CDR3 nucleotides read TGTGCCAGCAGGCGACATGGGACTAGCGGCACAGATACGCAGTATTTT. This translates into CASRRHGTSGTDTQYF. The chain carries TRBV6-6 and TRBJ2-3; 10 nucleotides line up with TRBD2. J lost 1 base, V lost 6 bases, and 7 bases had no gene match. The CDR3 length is 16 residues. Looked up from germline, CDR1 is MNHNY and CDR2 is SVGAGI (reference sequence).

The chain links TRBV25-1 to TRBJ2-7; TRBD1 aligns across 8 bases. Germline V gives CDR1 MGHDK, CDR2 SYGVNS. This CDR3 is 15 amino acids long. The junction had 4 bases not matched to a gene; V was cut back by 2 bases and J by 1 base. The CDR3 here is CASSEGWTGSYEQYF. For the CDR3, the DNA is TGTGCCAGCAGTGAAGGTTGGACAGGGTCCTACGAGCAGTACTTC.

The rearrangement uses TRBV5-5 and TRBJ1-1; D is possibly TRBD1 (5 bases). This CDR3 comprises 13 residues. Trimming removed 5 bases from V and 11 bases from J, with 19 bases in between. Germline V gene lookup returns CDR1 SGHKS and CDR2 YYEKEE (reference sequence). Here the CDR3 reads CASSLGVREGAFF. The DNA for the CDR3 is TGTGCCAGCAGTCTTGGGGTCAGGGAAGGGGCTTTCTTT.

The rearrangement links TRBV28 to TRBJ2-4, with 8 positions matching TRBD1. The germline gives CDR1 MDHEN, CDR2 SYDVKM. Trimming cost V 7 bases and J 0 bases; bases outside gene matches: 5. This CDR3 is built from 15 residues. CDR3 DNA sequence: TGTGCCAGCAATACAGGGGGACTAGCCAAAAACATTCAGTACTTC. Protein: CASNTGGLAKNIQYF.

V is TRBV6-5 and J is TRBJ2-1, with a tentative D call TRBD2 (5 bases). Germline CDR1 is MNHEY and CDR2 is SVGAGI. This CDR3 has 14 amino acids. V lost 2 bases, J lost 2 bases, and 7 bases lay in between. The CDR3 DNA is TGTGCCAGCAGTTACCGGGAAACCTACAATGAGCAGTTCTTC. Translated: CASSYRETYNEQFF.

The chain recombines TRBV7-9 with TRBJ2-5; D may be TRBD1 (6 bases). This CDR3 has 18 amino acids. Trimming cost V 0 bases and J 3 bases, with 20 bases left between them. Germline CDR1 is SEHNR and CDR2 is FQNEAQ (reference sequence). CDR3 sequence: CASSLAIHNRGREETQYF. For the CDR3, the DNA is TGTGCCAGCAGCTTAGCCATCCATAATAGGGGGAGAGAAGAGACCCAGTACTTC.

V usage is TRBV5-1 and J usage is TRBJ1-1; D gene ambiguous. From germline, CDR1 is SGHRS and CDR2 YFSETQ. The V end was cut by 1 base, the J end by 6 bases, with 13 bases between. The CDR3 sequence is 14 residues long. CDR3 loop: CASSLFPASAEAFF. The CDR3 nucleotides are TGCGCCAGCAGCTTGTTCCCCGCGAGCGCTGAAGCTTTCTTT.

V is TRBV27 and J is TRBJ2-1; TRBD2 matches 11 bases. Looked up from germline, CDR1 is MNHEY and CDR2 is SMNVEV (reference sequence). CDR3 size: 15 residues. Trimming cost V 4 bases and J 6 bases; bases outside gene matches: 5. CDR3 nucleotide sequence: TGTGCCAGCAGTTCGAGTAGCGGGGGGGTCAATGAGCAGTTCTTC. Translation gives CASSSSSGGVNEQFF.

The chain uses TRBV5-8 and TRBJ1-4; no definite D call. CDR1 and CDR2 (germline): SGHTS, YDEGEE. This CDR3 comprises 13 residues. V lost 2 bases to trimming and J lost 2 bases, with 4 bases between them. The CDR3 DNA is TGTGCCAGCAGCTTACGGACTAATGAAAAACTGTTTTTT. Protein sequence: CASSLRTNEKLFF.

V and J are TRBV6-2 or TRBV6-3 and TRBJ2-4, with 9 bases aligning to TRBD2. This CDR3 has 15 amino acids. J was trimmed by 4 bases and V by 2 bases; bases with no gene match: 3. The V gene's germline CDR1 is MNHEY and CDR2 SVGEGT. This CDR3 is CASSYRGLAKNIQYF. CDR3 sequence (DNA): TGTGCCAGCAGTTACCGGGGACTAGCAAAAAACATTCAGTACTTC.

This clone was picked up a small number of times. The J gene is TRBJ1-2, the V gene TRBV25-1, with D possibly TRBD1 on 6 matching bases. This CDR3 has 14 amino acids. V lost 3 bases, J lost 10 bases, and 18 bases lay in between. In germline, CDR1 is MGHDK, CDR2 SYGVNS. The CDR3 DNA reads TGTGCCAGCAGTGATAGTCTAGGGGGGGCATCCTACACCTTC. Amino acid sequence: CASSDSLGGASYTF.

The chain recombines TRBV4-3 with TRBJ1-3; 11 bases match TRBD1. V gave up 4 bases and J gave up 8 bases; unmatched junction bases: 10. The CDR3 runs 16 residues. Germline V lookup: CDR1 LGHNA, CDR2 YSLEER. The CDR3 reads CASSLATGTGGYTIYF. The CDR3 bases are TGCGCCAGCAGCCTTGCCACCGGGACAGGGGGGTACACCATATATTTT.

The V gene is TRBV19, the J gene TRBJ2-5, with D hard to call. V was shortened by 1 base and J by 9 bases, with 12 bases between the two germline ends. The CDR3 extends over 13 amino acids. Germline CDR1 and CDR2: LNHDA and SQIVND (reference sequence). The chain's CDR3 is CASSIVLARAQYF. CDR3 sequence (DNA): TGTGCCAGTAGTATAGTTTTGGCTCGTGCCCAGTACTTC.

In the case of this clone: One junction end does not reproduce the germline sequence, and a read error may be involved. The V gene is TRBV7-7, the J gene TRBJ2-3; a possible D gene is TRBD2 (5 bases). Per the germline V gene, CDR1 is SSHAT and CDR2 is FNYEAQ (reference sequence). This CDR3 has 15 amino acids. CDR3 nucleotide sequence: TGTGCTAGCAGCTTGGGCGGGCTAAGCACAGATACGCAGTATTTT. As protein: CASSLGGLSTDTQYF.

This chain joins TRBV28 and TRBJ1-5; TRBD1 aligns across 7 bases. The CDR3 loop spans 19 amino acids. Germline lookup yields CDR1 MDHEN and CDR2 SYDVKM. V lost 4 bases and J lost 3; bases outside the gene matches: 18. The CDR3 sequence: CASSYRVSRQGSTNQPQHF. The CDR3, as DNA: TGTGCCAGCAGTTATCGCGTCTCCAGACAGGGAAGCACCAATCAGCCCCAGCATTTT.

The V gene is TRBV28, the J gene TRBJ2-3; D gene ambiguous. The germline V and J ends were trimmed by 4 bases and 1 base, with 6 bases remaining between them. This CDR3 contains 13 residues. Germline V lookup: CDR1 MDHEN, CDR2 SYDVKM. The CDR3: CASSYGGTDTQYF. The CDR3 DNA reads TGTGCCAGCAGTTACGGTGGCACAGATACGCAGTATTTT.

The rearrangement joins TRBV6-5 to TRBJ2-3, with 8 bases fitting TRBD2. CDR1 MNHEY and CDR2 SVGAGI come from the germline V gene. V shed 6 bases, J shed 2 bases, and the junction held 7 bases outside the gene matches. There are 15 residues in the CDR3. DNA of the CDR3: TGTGCCAGCAGATTACCAGCGGGGGCCACAGATACGCAGTATTTT. Translating gives CASRLPAGATDTQYF.

This clone was recorded once. The chain is built from TRBV19 and TRBJ1-1, with D perhaps TRBD1 (6 bases). CDR1 and CDR2 from the germline V gene are LNHDA and SQIVND (reference sequence). The length of the CDR3 is 13 residues. Trimming cost V 5 bases and J 4 bases, with 11 bases left between them. CDR3 region: CASSSGQSTEAFF. The CDR3 DNA reads as TGTGCCAGTAGTTCGGGACAATCCACTGAAGCTTTCTTT.